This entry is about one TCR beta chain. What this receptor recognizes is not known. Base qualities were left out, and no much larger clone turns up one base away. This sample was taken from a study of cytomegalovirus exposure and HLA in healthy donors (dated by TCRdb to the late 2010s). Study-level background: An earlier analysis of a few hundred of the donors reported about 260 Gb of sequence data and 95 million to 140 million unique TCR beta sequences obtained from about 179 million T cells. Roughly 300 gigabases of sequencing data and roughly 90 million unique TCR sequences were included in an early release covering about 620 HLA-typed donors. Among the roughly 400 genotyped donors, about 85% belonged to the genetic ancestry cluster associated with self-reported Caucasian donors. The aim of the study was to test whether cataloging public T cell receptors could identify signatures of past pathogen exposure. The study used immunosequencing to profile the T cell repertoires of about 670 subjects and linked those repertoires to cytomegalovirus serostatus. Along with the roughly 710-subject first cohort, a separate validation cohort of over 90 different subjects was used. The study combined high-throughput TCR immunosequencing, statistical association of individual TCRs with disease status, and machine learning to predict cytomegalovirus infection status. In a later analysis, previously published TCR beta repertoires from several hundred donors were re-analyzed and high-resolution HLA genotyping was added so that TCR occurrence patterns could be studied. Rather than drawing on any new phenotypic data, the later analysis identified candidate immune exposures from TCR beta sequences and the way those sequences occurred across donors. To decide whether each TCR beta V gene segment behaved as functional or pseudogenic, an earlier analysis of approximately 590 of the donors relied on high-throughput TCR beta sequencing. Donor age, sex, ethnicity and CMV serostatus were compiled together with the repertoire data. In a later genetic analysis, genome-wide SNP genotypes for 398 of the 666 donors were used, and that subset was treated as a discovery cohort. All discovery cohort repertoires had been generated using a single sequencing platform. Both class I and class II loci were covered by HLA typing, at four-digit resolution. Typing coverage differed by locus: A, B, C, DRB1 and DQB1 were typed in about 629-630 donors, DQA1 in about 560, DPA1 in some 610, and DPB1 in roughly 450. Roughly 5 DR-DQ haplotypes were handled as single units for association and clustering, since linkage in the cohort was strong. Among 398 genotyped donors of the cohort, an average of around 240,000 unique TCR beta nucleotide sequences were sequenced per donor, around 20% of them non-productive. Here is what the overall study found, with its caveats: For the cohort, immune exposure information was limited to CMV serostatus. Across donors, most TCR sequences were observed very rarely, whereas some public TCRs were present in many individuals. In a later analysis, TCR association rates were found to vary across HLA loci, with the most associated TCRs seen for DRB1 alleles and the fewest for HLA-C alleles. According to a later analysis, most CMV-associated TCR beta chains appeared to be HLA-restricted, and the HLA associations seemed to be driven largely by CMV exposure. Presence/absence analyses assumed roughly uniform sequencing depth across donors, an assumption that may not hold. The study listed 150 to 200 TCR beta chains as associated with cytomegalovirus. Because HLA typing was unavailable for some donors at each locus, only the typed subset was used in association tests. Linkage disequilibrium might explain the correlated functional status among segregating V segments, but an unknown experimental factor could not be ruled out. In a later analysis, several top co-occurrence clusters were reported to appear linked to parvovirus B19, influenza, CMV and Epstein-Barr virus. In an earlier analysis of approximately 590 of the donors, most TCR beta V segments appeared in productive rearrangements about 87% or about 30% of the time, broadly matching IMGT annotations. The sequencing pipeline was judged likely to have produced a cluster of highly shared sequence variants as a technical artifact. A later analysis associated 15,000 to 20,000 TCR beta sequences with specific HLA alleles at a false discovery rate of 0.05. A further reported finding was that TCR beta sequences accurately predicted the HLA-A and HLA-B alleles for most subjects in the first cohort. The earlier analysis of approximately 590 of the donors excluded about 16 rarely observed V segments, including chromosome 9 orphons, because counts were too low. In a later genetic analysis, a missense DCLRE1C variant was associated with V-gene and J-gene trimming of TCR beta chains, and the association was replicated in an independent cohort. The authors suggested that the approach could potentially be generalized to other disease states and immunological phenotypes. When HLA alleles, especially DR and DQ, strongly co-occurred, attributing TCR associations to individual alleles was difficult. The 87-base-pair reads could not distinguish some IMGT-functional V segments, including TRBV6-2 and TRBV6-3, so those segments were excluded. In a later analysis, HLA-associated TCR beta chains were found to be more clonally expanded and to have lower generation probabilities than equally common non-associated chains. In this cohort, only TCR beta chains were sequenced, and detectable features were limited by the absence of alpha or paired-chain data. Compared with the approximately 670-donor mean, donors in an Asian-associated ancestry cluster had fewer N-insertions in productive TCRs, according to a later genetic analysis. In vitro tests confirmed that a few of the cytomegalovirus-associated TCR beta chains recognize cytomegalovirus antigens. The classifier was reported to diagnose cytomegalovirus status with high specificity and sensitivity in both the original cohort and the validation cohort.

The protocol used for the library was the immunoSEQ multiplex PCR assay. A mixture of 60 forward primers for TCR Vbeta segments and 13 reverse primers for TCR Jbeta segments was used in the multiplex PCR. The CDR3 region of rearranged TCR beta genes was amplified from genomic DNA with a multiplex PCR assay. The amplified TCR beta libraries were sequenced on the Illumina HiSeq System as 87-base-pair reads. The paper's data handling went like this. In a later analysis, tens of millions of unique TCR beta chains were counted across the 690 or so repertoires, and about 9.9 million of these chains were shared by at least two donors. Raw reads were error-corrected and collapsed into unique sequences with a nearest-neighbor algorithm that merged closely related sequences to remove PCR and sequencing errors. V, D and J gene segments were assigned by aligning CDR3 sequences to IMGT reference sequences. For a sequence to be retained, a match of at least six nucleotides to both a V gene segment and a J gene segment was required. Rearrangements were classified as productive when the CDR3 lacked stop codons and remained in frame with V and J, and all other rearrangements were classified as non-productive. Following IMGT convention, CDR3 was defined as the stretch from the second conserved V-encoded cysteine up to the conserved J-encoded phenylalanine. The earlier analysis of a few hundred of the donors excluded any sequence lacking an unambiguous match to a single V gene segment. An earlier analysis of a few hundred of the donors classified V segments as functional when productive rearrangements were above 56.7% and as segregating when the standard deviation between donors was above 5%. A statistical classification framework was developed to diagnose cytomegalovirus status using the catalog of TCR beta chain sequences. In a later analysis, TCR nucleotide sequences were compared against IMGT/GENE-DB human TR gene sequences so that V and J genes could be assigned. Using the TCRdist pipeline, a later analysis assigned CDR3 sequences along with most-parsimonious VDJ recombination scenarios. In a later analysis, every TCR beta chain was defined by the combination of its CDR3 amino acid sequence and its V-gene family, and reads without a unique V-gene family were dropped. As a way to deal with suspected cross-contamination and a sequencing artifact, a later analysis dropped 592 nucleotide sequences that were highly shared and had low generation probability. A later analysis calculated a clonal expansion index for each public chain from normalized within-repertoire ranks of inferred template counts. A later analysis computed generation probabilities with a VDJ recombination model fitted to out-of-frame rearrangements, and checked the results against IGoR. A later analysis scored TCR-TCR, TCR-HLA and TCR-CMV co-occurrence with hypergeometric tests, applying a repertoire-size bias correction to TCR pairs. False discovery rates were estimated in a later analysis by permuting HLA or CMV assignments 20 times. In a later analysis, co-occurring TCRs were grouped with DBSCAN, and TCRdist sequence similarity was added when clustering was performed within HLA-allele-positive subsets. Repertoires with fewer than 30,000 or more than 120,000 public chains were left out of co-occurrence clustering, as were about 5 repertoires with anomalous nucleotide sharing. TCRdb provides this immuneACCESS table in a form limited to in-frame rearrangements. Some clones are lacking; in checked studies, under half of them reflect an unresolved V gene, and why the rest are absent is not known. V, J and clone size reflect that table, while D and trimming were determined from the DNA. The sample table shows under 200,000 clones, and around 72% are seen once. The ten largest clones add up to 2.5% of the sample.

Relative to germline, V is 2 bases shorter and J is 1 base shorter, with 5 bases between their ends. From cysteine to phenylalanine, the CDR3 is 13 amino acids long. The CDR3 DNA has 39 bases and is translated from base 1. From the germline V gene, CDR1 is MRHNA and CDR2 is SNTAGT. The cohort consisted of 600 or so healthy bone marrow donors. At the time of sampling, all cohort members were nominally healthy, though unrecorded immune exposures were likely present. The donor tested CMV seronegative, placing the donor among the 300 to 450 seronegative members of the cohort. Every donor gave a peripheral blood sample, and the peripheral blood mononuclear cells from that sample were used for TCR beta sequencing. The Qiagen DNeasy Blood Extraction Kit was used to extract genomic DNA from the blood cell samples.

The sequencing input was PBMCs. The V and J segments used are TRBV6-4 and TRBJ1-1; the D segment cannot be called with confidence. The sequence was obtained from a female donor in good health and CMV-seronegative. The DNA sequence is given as TGTGCCAGCAGTGACCATTGGAACACTGAAGCTTTCTTT. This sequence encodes CASSDHWNTEAFF.